The rows below give T cell receptor beta chains drawn from one sample of a study of CD8 T cells in Susac syndrome. TCRdb reanalysed the immunoSEQ multiplex PCR reads using MiXCR and keeps one entry per CDR3 protein. This table has some 190,000 distinct CDR3 sequences, approximately 95% appearing once. The sequenced sample consisted of CD4+ T cells from PBMCs. The receptors here all came from a human donor in good health. CDR3s include the opening cysteine and the closing phenylalanine or tryptophan. The D gene is left open where the match is weak. The listing skips clone size in some rows; elsewhere it reads once, few, many or a size class.

NA	TRBV19	TRBJ2-1	TRBD1	15	CASSIETGGYNEQFF	TGTGCCAGTAGTATTGAGACAGGGGGCTACAATGAGCAGTTCTTC
once	TRBV20-1	TRBJ2-1	NA	16	CSARDRWGGANNEQFF	TGCAGTGCTAGAGATCGCTGGGGGGGGGCCAATAATGAGCAGTTCTTC
NA	TRBV14	TRBJ1-6	TRBD1	14	CASSRGTANSPLHF	TGTGCCAGCAGCAGAGGGACAGCAAATTCACCCCTCCACTTT
NA	TRBV29-1	TRBJ2-1	NA	12	CSVPWSYNEQFF	TGCAGCGTCCCTTGGTCCTACAATGAGCAGTTCTTC
NA	TRBV29-1	TRBJ1-1	NA	14	CSVAGKGGNTEAFF	TGCAGCGTGGCCGGGAAGGGAGGGAACACTGAAGCTTTCTTT
NA	TRBV20-1	TRBJ1-2	NA	13	CSARPTMGYGYTF	TGCAGTGCTAGACCCACCATGGGCTATGGCTACACCTTC
NA	TRBV10-3	TRBJ1-1	NA	12	CAISPRETEAFF	TGTGCCATCAGCCCGCGAGAAACTGAAGCTTTCTTT
few	TRBV9	TRBJ2-5	NA	12	CASSVDQETQYF	TGTGCCAGCAGCGTGGACCAAGAGACCCAGTACTTC
NA	TRBV2	TRBJ1-2	NA	13	CASSEGTSYGYTF	TGTGCCAGCAGTGAAGGGACGTCATATGGCTACACCTTC
NA	TRBV7-3	TRBJ1-2	TRBD1	16	CASSPRGGGAVGGYTF	TGTGCCAGCAGCCCCCGGGGAGGGGGCGCGGTGGGTGGCTACACCTTC
once	TRBV18	TRBJ2-5	TRBD1	14	CASSPRQGEETQYF	TGTGCCAGCTCACCACGACAGGGCGAAGAGACCCAGTACTTC
NA	TRBV7-9	TRBJ1-4	NA	12	CASSPLDEKLFF	TGTGCCAGCAGCCCGTTGGATGAAAAACTGTTTTTT
NA	TRBV29-1	TRBJ1-4	NA	13	CSVTGILGEKLFF	TGCAGCGTTACCGGGATCCTAGGGGAAAAACTGTTTTTT
once	TRBV19	TRBJ1-1	NA	14	CASSIEVGNAEAFF	TGTGCCAGTAGTATTGAGGTGGGGAACGCTGAAGCTTTCTTT
NA	TRBV9	TRBJ2-7	NA	13	CASSFSPTGEQYF	TGTGCCAGCAGCTTCTCGCCCACCGGGGAGCAGTACTTC
NA	TRBV6-6	TRBJ2-1	NA	14	CASSYGTPYNEQFF	TGTGCCAGCAGTTACGGGACCCCTTACAATGAGCAGTTCTTC
NA	TRBV5-1	TRBJ2-7	TRBD1	15	CASSLRTGGLREQYF	TGCGCCAGCAGCCTGAGGACAGGGGGTCTTCGCGAGCAGTACTTC
NA	TRBV19	TRBJ1-1	NA	12	CASIGENTEAFF	TGTGCCAGTATCGGAGAGAACACTGAAGCTTTCTTT
once	TRBV4-2	TRBJ1-5	NA	14	CASSQDAVNQPQHF	TGTGCCAGCAGCCAAGACGCAGTCAATCAGCCCCAGCATTTT
NA	TRBV20-1	TRBJ1-2	TRBD1	13	CSATGQGDYGYTF	TGCAGTGCAACGGGACAGGGGGACTATGGCTACACCTTC
NA	TRBV3-1	TRBJ1-4	NA	13	CASSTRLGQLLFF	TGTGCCAGCAGCACGCGTTTAGGCCAGTTACTGTTTTTT
few	TRBV6-1	TRBJ2-7	TRBD1	15	CASRTTGGKSSEQYF	TGTGCCAGCAGAACCACAGGGGGCAAATCGTCCGAGCAGTACTTC
NA	TRBV20-1	TRBJ2-3	TRBD2	16	CSAPTSGSYGTDTQYF	TGCAGTGCGCCGACTAGCGGTAGTTATGGGACAGATACGCAGTATTTT
NA	TRBV27	TRBJ2-2	NA	14	CASSLQGGTGELFF	TGTGCCAGCAGTTTACAGGGAGGCACCGGGGAGCTGTTTTTT
NA	TRBV30	TRBJ1-4	TRBD1	14	CACLPQGAGEKLFF	TGTGCCTGTCTACCACAGGGGGCTGGTGAAAAACTGTTTTTT
once	TRBV4-1	TRBJ2-2	NA	17	CASSQDLDSANTGELFF	TGCGCCAGCAGCCAAGATCTAGACAGCGCGAACACCGGGGAGCTGTTTTTT
NA	TRBV11-2	TRBJ2-5	TRBD2	15	CASSSLAGGGETQYF	TGTGCCAGCAGCTCTTTAGCGGGGGGCGGAGAGACCCAGTACTTC
NA	TRBV3-1	TRBJ2-1	NA	14	CASSQPPLTNEQFF	TGTGCCAGCAGCCAACCCCCGTTAACCAATGAGCAGTTCTTC
NA	TRBV2	TRBJ1-2	TRBD1	13	CASRGDSPDGYTF	TGTGCCAGCAGGGGGGACAGTCCCGATGGCTACACCTTC
once	TRBV12-3/TRBV12-4	TRBJ2-7	NA	15	CASSLKGQGPYEQYF	TGTGCCAGCAGTTTAAAGGGGCAGGGTCCCTACGAGCAGTACTTC
NA	TRBV19	TRBJ1-2	TRBD1	15	CASHSLPQGNYGYTF	TGTGCCAGTCACTCCCTGCCACAGGGGAACTATGGCTACACCTTC
few	TRBV12-3/TRBV12-4	TRBJ1-5	NA	12	CASSLVDQPQHF	TGTGCCAGCAGTTTGGTAGATCAGCCCCAGCATTTT
NA	TRBV4-1	TRBJ2-1	NA	15	CASSQLILSYNEQFF	TGCGCCAGCAGCCAACTGATCCTCTCCTACAATGAGCAGTTCTTC
NA	TRBV20-1	TRBJ2-2	TRBD1	17	CSARDSRRGRDTGELFF	TGCAGTGCTAGAGATAGTCGCAGGGGGCGAGACACCGGGGAGCTGTTTTTT
NA	TRBV28	TRBJ1-2	NA	15	CASGPSGTYNYGYTF	TGTGCCAGCGGACCCAGTGGGACATATAACTATGGCTACACCTTC
NA	TRBV7-9	TRBJ2-2	NA	18	CASSYRVGDAGNTGELFF	TGTGCCAGCAGCTACCGGGTGGGGGATGCTGGGAACACCGGGGAGCTGTTTTTT
NA	TRBV6-5	TRBJ2-3	TRBD2	18	CASTFSGGAGVSTDTQYF	TGTGCCAGCACTTTCTCCGGAGGCGCGGGGGTTAGCACAGATACGCAGTATTTT
NA	TRBV7-8	TRBJ1-2	TRBD1	17	CASSRSGGGGSNYGYTF	TGTGCCAGCAGCCGCTCAGGGGGCGGTGGTAGTAACTATGGCTACACCTTC
NA	TRBV28	TRBJ2-4	NA	16	CASSSPGKGAKNIQYF	TGTGCCAGCAGTTCTCCGGGCAAGGGGGCCAAAAACATTCAGTACTTC
NA	TRBV6-2/TRBV6-3	TRBJ2-3	NA	14	CASRPPRGGDTQYF	TGTGCCAGCAGACCCCCAAGGGGTGGGGATACGCAGTATTTT
NA	TRBV19	TRBJ1-2	NA	13	CATPLADSYGYTF	TGTGCCACCCCTCTCGCGGACTCCTATGGCTACACCTTC
NA	TRBV4-1	TRBJ2-2	TRBD1	15	CASSPTGGRTGELFF	TGCGCCAGCAGCCCGACAGGGGGCCGGACCGGGGAGCTGTTTTTT
NA	TRBV6-1	TRBJ2-2	TRBD1	15	CASRTDRAYTGELFF	TGTGCCAGCAGGACGGACAGGGCTTACACCGGGGAGCTGTTTTTT
NA	TRBV28	TRBJ2-3	NA	15	CASSRRGVRGDTQYF	TGTGCCAGCAGTCGAAGGGGTGTGCGCGGGGATACGCAGTATTTT
NA	TRBV7-9	TRBJ2-3	NA	15	CASCGTGLLTDTQYF	TGTGCCAGCTGTGGGACGGGACTCCTCACAGATACGCAGTATTTT
NA	TRBV5-1	TRBJ2-2	NA	17	CASIEGGSFANTGELFF	TGCGCCAGCATCGAGGGGGGTAGCTTCGCGAACACCGGGGAGCTGTTTTTT
NA	TRBV6-6	TRBJ1-3	NA	14	CASSYLETGNTIYF	TGTGCCAGCAGTTATTTGGAGACGGGAAACACCATATATTTT
NA	TRBV29-1	TRBJ1-4	TRBD1	13	CSGLDRAAEKLFF	TGCAGCGGATTAGACAGGGCAGCGGAGAAACTGTTTTTT
NA	TRBV6-4	TRBJ2-1	TRBD2	16	CASSYTSGLIYNEQFF	TGTGCCAGCAGTTACACTAGCGGACTAATCTACAATGAGCAGTTCTTC
NA	TRBV15	TRBJ2-1	NA	13	CATVSTRYNEQFF	TGTGCCACTGTTTCAACGCGCTACAATGAGCAGTTCTTC
NA	TRBV3-1	TRBJ1-2	NA	14	CASSPRSANYGYTF	TGTGCCAGCAGCCCCCGATCGGCAAACTATGGCTACACCTTC
NA	TRBV29-1	TRBJ2-1	NA	13	CSVVSWGYNEQFF	TGCAGCGTTGTATCATGGGGGTACAATGAGCAGTTCTTC
NA	TRBV19	TRBJ1-6	NA	12	CASSIGTSPLHF	TGTGCCAGTAGTATAGGGACTTCACCCCTCCACTTT
once	TRBV5-1	TRBJ2-3	NA	15	CASSLAVRERDTQYF	TGCGCCAGCAGCTTGGCCGTAAGGGAGAGGGATACGCAGTATTTT
once	TRBV5-1	TRBJ1-3	NA	15	CASSLESLSGNTIYF	TGCGCCAGCAGCTTGGAGTCCCTCTCTGGAAACACCATATATTTT
NA	TRBV3-1	TRBJ2-1	NA	14	CASSLRGGVEEQFF	TGTGCCAGCAGTCTGAGAGGGGGGGTAGAAGAGCAGTTCTTC
NA	TRBV20-1	TRBJ2-5	NA	16	CSARDNSGGLTGTQYF	TGCAGTGCTAGAGATAATTCGGGGGGCCTAACGGGGACCCAGTACTTC
NA	TRBV29-1	TRBJ1-1	TRBD1	12	CSALEGATEAFF	TGCAGTGCATTAGAGGGGGCAACTGAAGCTTTCTTT
NA	TRBV7-3	TRBJ1-1	TRBD1	15	CASSTQPGQGTEAFF	TGTGCCAGCAGCACCCAACCGGGACAGGGCACTGAAGCTTTCTTT
NA	TRBV6-1	TRBJ1-3	NA	14	CAAGYRAPGNTIYF	TGTGCCGCCGGATACAGGGCCCCTGGAAACACCATATATTTT